This T cell receptor beta chain stems from a study of PD-1 blockade in classical Hodgkin lymphoma (dated by TCRdb to 2019 to 2021). In terms of the full investigation: Nivolumab dosing was 3 mg/kg intravenously every 2 weeks, continuing until either disease progression or unacceptable toxicity. The study used CyTOF and TCR beta sequencing to define a peripheral blood immune signature of response to PD-1 blockade in classical Hodgkin lymphoma. On the study overall, not on this receptor specifically: Lower diversity was seen in patients whose nivolumab began less than 1 year after ASCT, and these patients were left out of later analyses so that immune reconstitution would not confound the results. The study was restricted to a single clinical trial cohort, and the causes of repertoire differences, possibly disease activity or prior therapy, were left undefined. Baseline TCR diversity was reported to be lower in newly diagnosed patients than in healthy donors, and even lower in relapsed/refractory patients. Trial patients with a complete response had baseline diversity similar to that of newly diagnosed patients, while partial responders and progressors had significantly lower diversity. A significant rise by C4D1 was seen in CD4+ but not CD8+ TCR diversity (p=0.0027 vs p=0.16), with the rise being most apparent in complete responders (p=0.02).

CDR1 ENHRY and CDR2 SYGVKD were looked up in the germline V gene. Inclusive of the bounding cysteine and phenylalanine, the CDR3 is 14 residues long. Just the 42-base CDR3 DNA is kept, in frame starting at base 1. V drops 6 bases and J drops 0 bases, leaving 11 bases in between. This clone was recorded a few times. The target of this receptor is not known. No base quality information exists; no much larger clone differs at one position. Genomic DNA was isolated using the Qiagen DNeasy kit from unsorted PBMCs as well as from negatively selected CD4+ and CD8+ fractions. TCR beta CDR3 regions were amplified by immunoSEQ multiplex PCR using primers annealing to V and J segments. A synthetic immune receptor repertoire was used to minimize amplification bias, and any remaining bias was removed computationally after sequencing. In the original analysis: Repertoire diversity was quantified as the Shannon entropy index using custom Python scripts. Unsorted, CD4+ and CD8+ repertoires were examined separately, except in combined analyses, for which CD4+ and CD8+ sequences were merged in silico. Clonal expansion was defined as at least a 2-fold frequency increase after treatment relative to C1D1, with a pseudocount of 0.5 for undetected baseline clones. Singleton clones were defined as clones with 0 or 1 copy at C1D1, and non-singleton clones were defined as clones with 2 or more copies. Clones expanded in unsorted samples were annotated as CD4+, CD8+ or unknown by matching protein sequences in sorted samples from the same patient. Diversity changes from C1D1 to C4D1 were tested in paired samples using Wilcoxon tests. TCRdb took this table from immuneACCESS and kept in-frame rearrangements with V and J called. Such tables lack part of the clones; where checked against another copy, unresolved V genes explain under half of the gap, and the rest is unexplained. V, J and clone size are those of that table, while D and trimming were read from the DNA. Recorded for this sample are about 27,000 clones; around 88% of them occurred a single time. The top ten clones comprise around 6.7% of the sample.

Read against the paper, the sample's time point label means: cycle 1 day 1 (C1D1), immediately before nivolumab initiation. Relapse after autologous stem cell transplantation had occurred in all trial patients, and cohorts A, B and C were distinguished by prior brentuximab vedotin exposure. A Miltenyi CD8+ T cell isolation kit was used for magnetic negative selection to purify CD8+ T cells from thawed PBMCs. The trial cohort was composed of about 60 patients with relapsed/refractory classical Hodgkin lymphoma, for whom complete response, partial response or progressive disease was recorded as best overall response. Trial patients were treated with single-agent nivolumab in the multi-cohort phase II CheckMate 205 trial. Best overall response was determined by an independent review committee according to the 2007 International Working Group response criteria. Trial PBMCs were collected just before the start of nivolumab (C1D1) and during therapy at cycle 2 day 1 and cycle 4 day 1. Peripheral blood was collected in 8 mL Vacutainer Cell Preparation Tubes, from which PBMCs were isolated by centrifugation and then cryopreserved. Purified CD4+ and CD8+ fractions were prepared only for cases with an additional available PBMC sample. Magnetically labelled cells were depleted on LS columns in a quadroMACS separator, and the flow-through was collected as the purified fraction.

This chain joins TRBV10-3 to TRBJ1-1, with TRBD1 perhaps the D gene, on 5 matching bases. This TCR was sampled from a human donor with classical Hodgkin lymphoma. Sequenced here: CD8+ T cells from blood, sampled at baseline. The CDR3 sequence is CAISVGGVNTEAFF. The bases are TGTGCCATCAGCGTCGGGGGGGTGAACACTGAAGCTTTCTTT.